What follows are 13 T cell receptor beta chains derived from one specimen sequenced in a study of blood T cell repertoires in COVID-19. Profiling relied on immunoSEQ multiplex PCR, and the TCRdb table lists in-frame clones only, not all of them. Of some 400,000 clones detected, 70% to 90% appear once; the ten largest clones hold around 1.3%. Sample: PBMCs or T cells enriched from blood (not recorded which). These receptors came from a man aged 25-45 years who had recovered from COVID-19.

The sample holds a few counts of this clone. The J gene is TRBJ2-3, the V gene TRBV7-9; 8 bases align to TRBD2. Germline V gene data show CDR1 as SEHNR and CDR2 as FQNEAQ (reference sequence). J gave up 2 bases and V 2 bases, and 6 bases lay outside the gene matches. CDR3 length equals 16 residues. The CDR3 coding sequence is TGTGCCAGCAGCTTATGGAGCGGGGGCCTCACAGATACGCAGTATTTT. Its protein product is CASSLWSGGLTDTQYF.

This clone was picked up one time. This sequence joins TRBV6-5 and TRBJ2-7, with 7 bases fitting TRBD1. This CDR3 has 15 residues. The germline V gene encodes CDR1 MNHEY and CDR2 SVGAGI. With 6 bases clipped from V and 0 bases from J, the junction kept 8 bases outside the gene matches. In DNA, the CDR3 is TGTGCCAGCAGCCCCGGGACAGCGAGCTCCTACGAGCAGTACTTC. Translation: CASSPGTASSYEQYF.

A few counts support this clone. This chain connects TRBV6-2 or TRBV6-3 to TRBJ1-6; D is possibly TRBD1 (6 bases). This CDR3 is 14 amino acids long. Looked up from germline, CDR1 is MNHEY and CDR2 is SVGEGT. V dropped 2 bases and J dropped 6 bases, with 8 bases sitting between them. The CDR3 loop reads CASSYLQGNSPLHF. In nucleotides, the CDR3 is TGTGCCAGCAGTTACCTACAGGGTAATTCACCCCTCCACTTT.

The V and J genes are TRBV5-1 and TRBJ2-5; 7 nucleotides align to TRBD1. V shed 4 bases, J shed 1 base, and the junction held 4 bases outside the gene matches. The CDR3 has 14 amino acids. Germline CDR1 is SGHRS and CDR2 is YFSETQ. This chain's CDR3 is CASSPGTVQETQYF. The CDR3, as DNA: TGCGCCAGCAGCCCCGGGACAGTCCAAGAGACCCAGTACTTC.

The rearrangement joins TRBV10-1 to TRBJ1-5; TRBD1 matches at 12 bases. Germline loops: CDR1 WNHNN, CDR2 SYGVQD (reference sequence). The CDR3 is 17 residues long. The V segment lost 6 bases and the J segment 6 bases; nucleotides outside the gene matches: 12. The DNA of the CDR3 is TGCGCCAGCAGGGGGACAGGGGGCAAATGTAGGAGTCAGCCCCAGCATTTT. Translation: CASRGTGGKCRSQPQHF.

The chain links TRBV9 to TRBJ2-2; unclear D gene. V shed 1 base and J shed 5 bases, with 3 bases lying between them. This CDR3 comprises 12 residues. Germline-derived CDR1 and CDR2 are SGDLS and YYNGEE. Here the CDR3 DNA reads TGTGCCAGCAGCGTAATAACCGGGGAGCTGTTTTTT. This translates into CASSVITGELFF.

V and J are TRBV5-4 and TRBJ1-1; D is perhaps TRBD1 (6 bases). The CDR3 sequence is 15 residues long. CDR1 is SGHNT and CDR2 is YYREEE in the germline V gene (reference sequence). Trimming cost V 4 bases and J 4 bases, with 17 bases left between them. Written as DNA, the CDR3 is TGTGCCAGCAGCATCGCGACAGGTTGGGGCACTGAAGCTTTCTTT. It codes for CASSIATGWGTEAFF. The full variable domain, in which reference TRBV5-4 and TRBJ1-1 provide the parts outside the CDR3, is ETGVTQSPTHLIKTRGQQVTLRCSSQSGHNTVSWYQQALGQGPQFIFQYYREEENGRGNFPPRFSGLQFPNYSSELNVNALELDDSALYLCASSIATGWGTEAFFGQGTRLTVV.

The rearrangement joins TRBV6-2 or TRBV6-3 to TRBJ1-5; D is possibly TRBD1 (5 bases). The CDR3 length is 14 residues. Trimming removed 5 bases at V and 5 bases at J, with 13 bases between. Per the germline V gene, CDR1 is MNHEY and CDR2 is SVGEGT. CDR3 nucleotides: TGTGCCAGCAGTAGAGACAGTTTCTATCAGCCCCAGCATTTT. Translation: CASSRDSFYQPQHF.

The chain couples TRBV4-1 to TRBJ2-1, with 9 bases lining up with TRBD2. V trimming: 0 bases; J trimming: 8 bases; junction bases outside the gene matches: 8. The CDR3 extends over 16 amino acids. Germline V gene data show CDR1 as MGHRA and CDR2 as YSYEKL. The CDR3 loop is CASSQERGGPFDEQFF. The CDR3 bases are TGCGCCAGCAGCCAAGAGCGGGGGGGCCCTTTCGATGAGCAGTTCTTC.

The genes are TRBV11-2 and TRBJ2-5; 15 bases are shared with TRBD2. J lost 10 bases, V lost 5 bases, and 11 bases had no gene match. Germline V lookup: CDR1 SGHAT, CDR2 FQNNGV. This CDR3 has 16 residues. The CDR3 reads CASSAGLAGGGGDQYF. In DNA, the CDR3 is TGTGCCAGCAGCGCGGGACTAGCGGGGGGTGGTGGAGACCAGTACTTC.

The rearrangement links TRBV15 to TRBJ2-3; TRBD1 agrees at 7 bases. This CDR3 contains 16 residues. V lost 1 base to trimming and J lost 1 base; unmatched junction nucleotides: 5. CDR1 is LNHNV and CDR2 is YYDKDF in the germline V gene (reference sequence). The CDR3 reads CATSRARDSRTDTQYF. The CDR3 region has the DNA TGTGCCACCAGCAGAGCCCGGGACAGCCGCACAGATACGCAGTATTTT.

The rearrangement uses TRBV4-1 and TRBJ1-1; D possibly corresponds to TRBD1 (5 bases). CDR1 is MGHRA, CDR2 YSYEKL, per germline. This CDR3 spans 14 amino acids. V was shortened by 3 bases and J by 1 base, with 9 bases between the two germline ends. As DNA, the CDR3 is TGCGCCAGCAGCCATATAACAGGGAACACTGAAGCTTTCTTT. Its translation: CASSHITGNTEAFF.

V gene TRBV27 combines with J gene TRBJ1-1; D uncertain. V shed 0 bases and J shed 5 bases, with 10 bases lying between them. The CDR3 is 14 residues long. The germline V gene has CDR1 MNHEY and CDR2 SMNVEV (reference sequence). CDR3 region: CASSLSGPLTEAFF. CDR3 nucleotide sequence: TGTGCCAGCAGTTTATCGGGCCCGTTGACTGAAGCTTTCTTT.